The clone carrying this T cell receptor beta chain has just a few counts. The CDR3 has 14 amino acids. Trimming pared 5 bases from V and 5 bases from J, leaving 15 bases between. The germline gives CDR1 GTSNPN, CDR2 SVGIG (reference sequence). The data belong to a study of blood T cells in healthy people across ages. A second PCR of 7 to 11 cycles used a sample-barcoded 5' primer and a J-beta primer mix. TCRdb processed the 5' RACE reads anew with MiXCR; each CDR3 protein has one entry. The sample yields about a million distinct CDR3 sequences, 51% seen once. Sequencing was performed on blood. This chain connects TRBV30 to TRBJ1-4, with unresolved D. This clonotype was obtained from a woman aged 55-70 years in good health. In DNA form, the CDR3 reads TGTGCCTGGCGCCGAGGCGGCCCCAATGAAAAACTGTTTTTT. It yields the protein CAWRRGGPNEKLFF.